The entry that follows covers one T cell receptor (beta chain) sequence. Its target is unknown. The data are from a study of T cell responses to AZD1222 COVID-19 vaccine. Study outcomes and limitations: Unmutated regions of variants are reportedly targeted by nearly half of spike-specific TCRs. Only 5 or 6 individuals given AZD1222 were seropositive at baseline. The study found Spike-specific TCR breadth and depth rose after two AZD1222 doses. White British ancestry dominated among donors, who included more females, and clonal diversity was possibly underestimated.

Using immunoSEQ multiplex PCR, the repertoire was profiled, and TCRdb retains in-frame clones only, with some absent. The profile shows 100,000 or so clones, roughly 89% of them singletons. The CDR3 length is 19 residues. The V segment lost 3 bases and the J segment 4 bases; nucleotides outside the gene matches: 14. Germline CDR1 and CDR2: SGDLS and YYNGEE. The material sequenced was peripheral blood, taken 28 days after the second AZD1222 dose. The source is an adult who received the AZD1222 COVID-19 vaccine. The chain combines TRBV9 with TRBJ2-1; 12 bases fit TRBD2. CDR3 in DNA: TGTGCCAGCAGCGCTCGACTAGCGGGGGCTCCCGGGATTTACAATGAGCAGTTCTTC. It specifies CASSARLAGAPGIYNEQFF. The full variable domain, completed using reference TRBV9 and TRBJ2-1, is DSGVTQTPKHLITATGQRVTLRCSPRSGDLSVYWYQQSLDQGLQFLIQYYNGEERAKGNILERFSAQQFPDLHSELNLSSLELGDSALYFCASSARLAGAPGIYNEQFFGPGTRLTVL.